Shown below are 26 T cell receptor beta chains from a single sample sequenced in a study of immune characterization of retroperitoneal liposarcoma. TCRdb reanalysed the PCR reads using MiXCR and keeps one entry per CDR3 protein. The profile shows about 8,200 distinct CDR3 sequences, approximately 39% of them singletons. The sequencing input was tumor tissue. The receptors derive from a male donor with retroperitoneal liposarcoma.

The chain couples TRBV25-1 to TRBJ2-1; no definite D call. The J call may not be correct, given that the DNA end is closer to TRBJ2-7. Germline CDR1 and CDR2: MGHDK and SYGVNS. The CDR3 consists of 16 residues. CDR3 bases: TGTGCCAGCAGTGAATCGGGCCCAAGCACCCCTAATGAGCAGTACTTC. It specifies CASSESGPSTPNEQYF.

V gene TRBV27 combines with J gene TRBJ1-6, with D unclear. Trimming removed 0 bases from V and 4 bases from J, with 4 bases in between. The germline V gene has CDR1 MNHEY and CDR2 SMNVEV (reference sequence). CDR3 size: 14 residues. The CDR3 DNA is TGTGCCAGCAGTTTATCGCTGTATAATTCACCCCTCCACTTT. This translates into CASSLSLYNSPLHF.

The gene calls are TRBV6-6 and TRBJ2-4; 7 positions match TRBD2. The CDR3 is made up of 15 amino acids. Germline lookup yields CDR1 MNHNY and CDR2 SVGAGI (reference sequence). V lost 2 bases to trimming and J lost 13 bases; unmatched junction nucleotides: 14. CDR3: CASSYVGGTYNEQYF. CDR3 coding DNA: TGTGCCAGCAGTTACGTCGGGGGGACCTACAATGAGCAGTACTTC.

This clonotype counts as medium-sized. V is TRBV7-2 and J is TRBJ2-3, with D possibly TRBD2 on 6 matching bases. This CDR3 has 15 amino acids. V dropped 4 bases and J dropped 7 bases, with 18 bases sitting between them. Germline CDR1 reads SGHTA; CDR2 reads FQGNSA. The CDR3 nucleotides read TGTGCCAGCAGCTCCCTCAGCGGGCCCACCTATACGCAGTATTTT. Encoded protein: CASSSLSGPTYTQYF.

CDR3: CASSASAKTQFF. CDR3 coding DNA: TGTGCCAGCAGTGCCTCAGCCAAGACCCAGTTCTTC. The chain carries TRBV6-1 and TRBJ2-1; D is undetermined. This CDR3 contains 12 residues. Trimming cost V 4 bases and J 13 bases, with 14 bases left between them. CDR1 is MNHNS and CDR2 is SASEGT in the germline V gene.

The chain uses TRBV6-5 and TRBJ2-1, with unresolved D. The J call is doubtful: the DNA matches TRBJ2-7 better. The CDR3 is made up of 11 amino acids. The germline gives CDR1 MNHEY, CDR2 SVGAGI. The DNA of the CDR3 is TGTGCCAGCAGTTTCAACAATGAGCAGTACTTC. It codes for CASSFNNEQYF.

This clonotype was seen a few times. A read error may explain this, as a much larger clone is one base away. This chain links TRBV6-5 with TRBJ2-1; maybe TRBD2 (5 bases). Germline V gene sequence: CDR1 MNHEY, CDR2 SVGAGI. This CDR3 region has 12 residues. Trimming stripped 10 bases from V and 10 bases from J, with 17 bases between. This CDR3 is CATSPGGYEQFF. DNA of the CDR3: TGTGCCACATCCCCCGGAGGCTACGAGCAGTTCTTC.

This clonotype was seen a few times. The chain carries TRBV7-3 and TRBJ2-2; 7 nucleotides line up with TRBD2. V dropped 1 base and J dropped 4; count of bases not matched to a gene: 15. The CDR3 sequence is 19 residues long. In germline, CDR1 is SGHTA, CDR2 FQGTGA. In nucleotides, the CDR3 is TGTGCCAGCAGCTTAATCGGCAGCGAGCGGGGAGGCATCACCGGGGAGCTGTTTTTT. Residues: CASSLIGSERGGITGELFF.

The rearrangement uses TRBV6-5 and TRBJ2-1, with 11 bases that match TRBD2. The V segment lost 5 bases and the J segment 10 bases; nucleotides outside the gene matches: 10. CDR1 is MNHEY, CDR2 SVGAGI, per germline. This CDR3 has 15 residues. As DNA, the CDR3 is TGTGCCAGCAGTGGGCTGACTAGCGGGAACTACGAGCAGTTCTTC. Encoded protein: CASSGLTSGNYEQFF.

The chain uses TRBV12-3 or TRBV12-4 and TRBJ2-1; D is possibly TRBD2 (5 bases). The CDR3 is made up of 15 amino acids. Trimming left V 5 bases short and J 1 base short, with 12 bases between. The CDR3 region is CASSEEVASYNEQFF. The CDR3 DNA reads TGTGCCAGCAGTGAAGAGGTAGCGTCCTACAATGAGCAGTTCTTC.

The V call is TRBV6-8, the J call TRBJ2-4, with TRBD2 identical over 9 bases. The J call is uncertain, as TRBJ2-7 better fits the DNA end. CDR3 length equals 14 residues. Germline CDR1 MNHGY, CDR2 SAAAGT. The CDR3 protein is CASRPSGDAYEQYF. CDR3 DNA sequence: TGTGCCAGCAGACCTAGCGGGGATGCCTACGAGCAGTACTTC.

The V and J genes are TRBV6-1 and TRBJ2-7, with TRBD1 matching 10 bases. The CDR3 length is 15 residues. Unmatched junction bases numbered 10, after V lost 7 bases and J lost 4 bases. Germline V CDR1 and CDR2: MNHNS, SASEGT. This chain's CDR3 is CASKLRTGGAYEQYF. CDR3 nucleotides: TGTGCCAGCAAATTGAGGACAGGGGGGGCTTACGAGCAGTACTTC.

The chain employs TRBV7-3 and TRBJ2-5; TRBD2 matches 9 bases. The assigned J gene may be wrong: the sequence end matches TRBJ2-7 better. The CDR3 contains 14 residues. The germline CDR1 and CDR2 sequences are SGHTA and FQGTGA. The chain's CDR3 is CASSLAGGAYEQYF. CDR3 bases: TGTGCCAGCAGCTTAGCGGGAGGGGCTTACGAGCAGTACTTC.

The V gene is TRBV7-9, the J gene TRBJ2-5; D is unclear. V was pared by 6 bases and J by 11 bases, with 19 bases between. CDR1 SEHNR and CDR2 FQNEAQ come from the germline V gene (reference sequence). The CDR3 consists of 13 residues. CDR3 residues: CASSTLSYNEQYF. The CDR3 DNA sequence: TGTGCCAGCAGTACCCTCTCCTACAATGAGCAGTACTTC. The full variable domain, in which reference TRBV7-9 and TRBJ2-5 provide the parts outside the CDR3, is DTGVSQNPRHKITKRGQNVTFRCDPISEHNRLYWYRQTLGQGPEFLTYFQNEAQLEKSRLLSDRFSAERPKGSFSTLEIQRTEQGDSAMYLCASSTLSYNEQYFGPGTRLLVL.

The chain uses TRBV7-2 and TRBJ2-1, with 9 bases lining up with TRBD2. The V and J ends lost 3 bases and 11 bases, in that order; junction bases with no gene match: 8. The CDR3 length is 14 residues. Per germline, CDR1 SGHTA and CDR2 FQGNSA. This CDR3 reads CASSFGGRVFKQFF. The CDR3 nucleotides read TGTGCCAGCAGCTTCGGCGGGAGGGTCTTTAAGCAGTTCTTC.

The chain joins TRBV6-6 to TRBJ2-3, with a tentative D call TRBD2 (7 bases). CDR3 length: 16 amino acids. Germline assignment: CDR1 MNHNY and CDR2 SVGAGI (reference sequence). Trimming pared 3 bases from V and 0 bases from J, leaving 13 bases between. CDR3 sequence: CASSYRGGGSTDTQYF. In nucleotides, the CDR3 is TGTGCCAGCAGTTATCGAGGGGGGGGTAGCACAGATACGCAGTATTTT.

The chain links TRBV6-5 to TRBJ2-1; 13 bases are shared with TRBD2. Trimming at V came to 5 bases and at J to 4 bases, leaving 2 bases not matched to a gene. The length of the CDR3 is 15 residues. CDR1 is MNHEY, CDR2 SVGAGI, per germline. In nucleotides, the CDR3 is TGTGCCAGCAGTCGGACTAGCGGGAGTTACAATGAGCAGTTCTTC. Its protein product is CASSRTSGSYNEQFF.

The chain uses TRBV6-1 and TRBJ2-1; 7 bases line up with TRBD2. CDR1 and CDR2 (germline): MNHNS, SASEGT. This CDR3 is 16 amino acids long. J was trimmed by 0 bases and V by 0 bases; bases with no gene match: 2. CDR3 sequence: CASSEAGLDSYNEQFF. The DNA of the CDR3 is TGTGCCAGCAGTGAAGCAGGACTAGACTCCTACAATGAGCAGTTCTTC.

The gene calls are TRBV7-8 and TRBJ2-1; TRBD2 might be the D (5 bases). CDR3 length equals 20 residues. V lost 0 bases and J 0 bases, leaving 21 bases between the germline ends. Germline V gene sequence: CDR1 SGHVS, CDR2 FQNEAQ. CDR3 DNA: TGTGCCAGCAGCTTAGCGCGGCCTAGCCCGCACTTGACCTCCTACAATGAGCAGTTCTTC. Translated, it gives CASSLARPSPHLTSYNEQFF.

Only a few counts were recorded for this clonotype. The chain has TRBV6-1 and TRBJ1-2; D unresolved. Germline V gene sequence: CDR1 MNHNS, CDR2 SASEGT. This CDR3 is 12 amino acids long. Trimming pared 2 bases from V and 8 bases from J, leaving 9 bases between. This chain's CDR3 is CASSEPPVGYTF. CDR3 nucleotides: TGTGCCAGCAGTGAACCCCCCGTCGGCTACACCTTC.

This chain joins TRBV11-2 and TRBJ2-5, with 7 bases matching TRBD2. The CDR3 loop spans 15 amino acids. CDR1 is SGHAT, CDR2 FQNNGV, per germline. The V segment lost 2 bases and the J segment 11 bases; nucleotides outside the gene matches: 14. In nucleotides, the CDR3 is TGTGCCAGCAGCTTATTGTCTGGCGGGAGTAATGAGCAGTACTTC. This encodes CASSLLSGGSNEQYF.

This clonotype was recorded a few times. The chain links TRBV7-2 to TRBJ2-7; D unresolved. Trimming took off 5 bases at V and 3 bases at J, with 11 bases between the two ends. This CDR3 contains 13 residues. From germline, CDR1 is SGHTA and CDR2 FQGNSA. DNA of the CDR3: TGTGCCAGCAGCCCGAACCCGAACTACGAGCAGTACTTC. As protein: CASSPNPNYEQYF.

V is TRBV6-1 and J is TRBJ1-6; D possibly corresponds to TRBD1 (6 bases). Germline V gene sequence: CDR1 MNHNS, CDR2 SASEGT. This CDR3 spans 15 amino acids. Trimming took 4 bases from V and 9 from J, leaving 16 bases between them. The CDR3 is CASSAPGGRGSPLHF. CDR3 DNA: TGTGCCAGCAGTGCCCCGGGGGGGCGAGGTTCACCCCTCCACTTT.

This clonotype was observed a few times. The rearrangement links TRBV11-2 to TRBJ1-1, with 9 bases fitting TRBD1. Losses at the gene ends were 4 bases for V and 10 bases for J; bases not matched to a gene: 7. Germline CDR1 SGHAT, CDR2 FQNNGV. The CDR3 spans 13 residues. The CDR3 DNA reads as TGTGCCAGCAGCTCCGGGACAGGGATACGAGCTTTCTTT. Protein product: CASSSGTGIRAFF.

By frequency in the sample, this clonotype is medium-sized. This chain joins TRBV6-1 and TRBJ2-1; 8 nucleotides agree with TRBD2. The J call may be mistaken, given a closer DNA end match to TRBJ2-7. CDR3 length: 15 residues. Germline lookup yields CDR1 MNHNS and CDR2 SASEGT. The DNA of the CDR3 is TGTGCCAGCCGGGCGGGACTAGTCCTCTACAATGAGCAGTACTTC. It specifies CASRAGLVLYNEQYF.

The chain is built from TRBV6-1 and TRBJ2-1, with D perhaps assigned TRBD1 or TRBD2 (6 bases each). The J call is doubtful: the DNA matches TRBJ2-5 better. Looked up from germline, CDR1 is MNHNS and CDR2 is SASEGT. The CDR3 sequence is 13 residues long. The CDR3, as DNA: TGTGCCAGCAGTGGAGGGGGGCGGGAGACCCAGTACTTC. Translation gives CASSGGGRETQYF.